This paragraph reports one TCR beta chain. These data originate in a study of blood T cell repertoires in COVID-19. Whole-study context: The samples span acute and convalescent COVID-19 from the United States, Italy and Spain. In each case, the material was cDNA or gDNA derived from T cells, B-cell-depleted T cells, or PBMCs.

Trimming at V came to 6 bases and at J to 6 bases, leaving 10 bases not matched to a gene. Germline CDR1 is MDHEN and CDR2 is SYDVKM. The CDR3 consists of 14 residues. Generated by immunoSEQ multiplex PCR, the TCRdb table keeps only in-frame clones and is missing some. This sample yields about 490,000 clones, of which approximately 85% are seen a single time; 3.2% belongs to the top ten. The sequence came from a human donor in a cohort sampled during active COVID-19. The chain combines TRBV28 with TRBJ2-5; 7 bases map to TRBD2. The sequenced material came from peripheral blood. The CDR3 nucleotides are TGTGCCAGCAGGTTGAGCGGGATCGCGAAGACCCAGTACTTC. It translates to CASRLSGIAKTQYF.